The 9 T cell receptor beta chains given below trace back to one sample, sequenced in a study of early T cells in non-severe SARS-CoV-2 infection. One entry per CDR3 protein results from TCRdb running MiXCR on the 5' RACE reads. Among some 64,000 distinct CDR3 sequences listed, approximately 9.2% were seen once. This specimen was whole blood, taken at baseline. The source of these receptors is an adult who was a healthcare worker with PCR-confirmed SARS-CoV-2 infection or an uninfected control (not recorded which).

This clonotype showed up just a few times. J is TRBJ1-2 and V is TRBV7-2; 11 nucleotides line up with TRBD1. CDR3 length: 14 residues. The germline V gene has CDR1 SGHTA and CDR2 FQGNSA. V was pared by 4 bases and J by 4 bases, with 2 bases of the junction left unmatched. CDR3 sequence reads: CASSSDRGLYGYTF. The DNA for the CDR3 is TGTGCCAGCAGCTCGGACAGGGGGCTCTATGGCTACACCTTC.

This clonotype was seen at least ten times. This chain uses TRBV7-8 with TRBJ2-3; 10 nucleotides line up with TRBD2. The length of the CDR3 is 17 residues. V dropped 2 bases and J dropped 4; count of bases not matched to a gene: 9. CDR1 SGHVS and CDR2 FQNEAQ come from the germline V gene. CDR3 region: CASSLTRLAGASDTQYF. CDR3 sequence (DNA): TGTGCCAGCAGCTTAACTCGGCTAGCGGGAGCATCAGATACGCAGTATTTT.

CDR3 in DNA: TGTGCCAGTAGTATAGTGGTATTGGCGGCCACGAACACCGGGGAGCTGTTTTTT. Its protein product is CASSIVVLAATNTGELFF. The chain has TRBV19 and TRBJ2-2; the D is unclear. V shed 1 base and J shed 0 bases, with 15 bases lying between them. CDR3 length equals 18 residues. Germline-derived CDR1 and CDR2 are LNHDA and SQIVND (reference sequence).

This clonotype came up many times. This sequence joins TRBV7-3 and TRBJ2-3, with D possibly called TRBD1 or TRBD2 (7 bases each). Trimming took off 1 base at V and 7 bases at J, with 12 bases between the two ends. In germline, CDR1 is SGHTA, CDR2 FQGTGA. This CDR3 has 14 residues. CDR3 nucleotide sequence: TGTGCCAGCAGCTTAAGGGAGGGGGCATATACGCAGTATTTT. It encodes CASSLREGAYTQYF.

This clonotype has at least ten counts. V is TRBV7-2 and J is TRBJ2-1; the D gene is possibly TRBD1 (6 bases). The CDR3 is 17 amino acids. Trimming stripped 5 bases from V and 1 base from J, with 18 bases between. Germline CDR1 SGHTA, CDR2 FQGNSA. In DNA form, the CDR3 reads TGTGCCAGCAGCCCCGGGCGTCAGGGGATGTCCTACAATGAGCAGTTCTTC. Translating it yields CASSPGRQGMSYNEQFF.

A few counts support this clonotype. The gene calls are TRBV6-5 and TRBJ1-5; D may be TRBD1 (6 bases). The CDR3 loop spans 14 amino acids. Germline V gene lookup returns CDR1 MNHEY and CDR2 SVGAGI. Trimming took 0 bases from V and 10 from J, leaving 13 bases between them. The CDR3 DNA follows: TGTGCCAGCAGTTACTCAAACAGGGATAGACCCCAGCATTTT. It codes for CASSYSNRDRPQHF.

This clonotype showed up just a few times. The chain combines TRBV18 with TRBJ2-1; 10 nucleotides agree with TRBD2. The CDR3 loop spans 15 amino acids. Germline V CDR1 and CDR2: KGHSH, LQKENI. Unmatched junction bases numbered 9, after V lost 8 bases and J lost 5 bases. CDR3 sequence reads: CASTITSGADNEQFF. DNA for the CDR3: TGTGCCAGCACTATAACTAGCGGGGCTGACAATGAGCAGTTCTTC.

This clonotype turned up a few times. The rearrangement links TRBV9 to TRBJ2-7; D not certain. The V end lost 0 bases, the J end lost 0 bases, and 4 bases lay between the germline ends. CDR3 length: 13 residues. Per germline, CDR1 SGDLS and CDR2 YYNGEE. The CDR3 bases are TGTGCCAGCAGCGTAGAAAGCTCCTACGAGCAGTACTTC. Translating gives CASSVESSYEQYF.

This clonotype has only a few counts. The chain has TRBV24-1 and TRBJ1-1; D is ambiguous. Per germline, CDR1 KGHDR and CDR2 SFDVKD. V dropped 6 bases and J dropped 6 bases, with 13 bases sitting between them. The CDR3 runs 13 residues. The CDR3 sequence is CATSYNGSPEAFF. The CDR3 DNA reads TGTGCCACCAGTTATAATGGGAGCCCTGAAGCTTTCTTT.